The rows below give T cell receptor beta chains drawn from one sample of a study of T cell repertoires in cytomegalovirus infection. TCRdb ran MiXCR on the reads and lists one entry per CDR3 protein. The data hold about 220,000 distinct CDR3 sequences, with around two fifths observed a single time. The antigens of these receptors remain unknown. Here the sequenced sample was CD8+ T cells from cultured PBMCs, taken from culture after CMV antigen stimulation. These receptors all come from a human donor in good health (CMV status not recorded). Some clones in this sample may be carry-over from other donors' samples. Each CDR3 is given with its conserved first and last residue. The D gene is left open where the match is weak. Size values are once, few and many counts, or a class for expanded clones, and some rows have none.

DNA,CDR3,J,V,size,D
TGTGCCAGCAGCCCCCGGGACAGGGATTTGGGGGGCCTTCACAATGAGCAGTTCTTC,CASSPRDRDLGGLHNEQFF,TRBJ2-1,TRBV7-2,many,TRBD1
TGTGCCGGAACCGGGCCTCACAATGAGCAGTTCTTC,CAGTGPHNEQFF,TRBJ2-1,TRBV2,-,-
TGTGCCAGCAGCCCCAGCTTGCGGGGGGTTCACAATGAGCAGTTCTTC,CASSPSLRGVHNEQFF,TRBJ2-1,TRBV7-9,-,TRBD2
TGTGCCAGCAGCTTGGAGACAGGGACCTACAATGAGCAGTTCTTC,CASSLETGTYNEQFF,TRBJ2-1,TRBV5-4,-,TRBD1
TGTGCCAGCAGCCCACAGCGTCAAGGGGTGGAGACCCAGTACTTC,CASSPQRQGVETQYF,TRBJ2-5,TRBV4-1,-,-
TGCAGTGCTAGAGATCTCTTGGGGGGTAAAGCTTTCTTT,CSARDLLGGKAFF,TRBJ1-1,TRBV20-1,-,-
TGTGCCAGCAGCTTAGGAGATACGCAGTATTTT,CASSLGDTQYF,TRBJ2-3,TRBV27,many,-
TGTGCCCGAAACGGGCGATCGGACAGTGGAACCTACGAGCAGTACTTC,CARNGRSDSGTYEQYF,TRBJ2-7,TRBV2,-,-
TGTGCCAGCAGCTTAACAGGGAGGGACTATGGCTACACCTTC,CASSLTGRDYGYTF,TRBJ1-2,TRBV7-8,-,-
TGTGCCAGCAGTTTATTCGGGCCCCATCCTGGAAACACCATATATTTT,CASSLFGPHPGNTIYF,TRBJ1-3,TRBV28,once,-
TGTGCCAGCAGTGAAGGGACAGGGGATTCCAATTTCTACGAGCAGTACTTC,CASSEGTGDSNFYEQYF,TRBJ2-7,TRBV2,few,TRBD1
TGTGCCAGCAGTTTATCTACAGGGGGCGATGAGCAGTTCTTC,CASSLSTGGDEQFF,TRBJ2-1,TRBV27,-,TRBD1
TGTGCCAGCATCAACAGAGAAGAGACCCAGTACTTC,CASINREETQYF,TRBJ2-5,TRBV2,-,-
TGTGCCAGCAGCCCGGACAGGGCTGCTGAAGCTTTCTTT,CASSPDRAAEAFF,TRBJ1-1,TRBV7-2,-,TRBD1
TGTGCCAGCAGTGAATCCCAAGGACGGTCCTACGAGCAGTACTTC,CASSESQGRSYEQYF,TRBJ2-7,TRBV6-1,-,-
TGTGCCAGTAGGGTGGGGGGGTCCGTTGGCAATCAGCCCCAGCATTTT,CASRVGGSVGNQPQHF,TRBJ1-5,TRBV19,few,-
TGTGCCAGCAGCGAGGGCGGCAATCAGCCCCAGCATTTT,CASSEGGNQPQHF,TRBJ1-5,TRBV9,-,-
TGTGCCAGCAGCCCCGGGCTAGTCAATGAGCAGTTCTTC,CASSPGLVNEQFF,TRBJ2-1,TRBV7-3,few,-
TGTGCCAGTATTGGACAAAACTATGGCTACACCTTC,CASIGQNYGYTF,TRBJ1-2,TRBV19,-,-
TGTGCTAGTGGGCCCGCTTTGGGCCGAGATACGCAGTATTTT,CASGPALGRDTQYF,TRBJ2-3,TRBV12-5,few,-
TGTGCCAGCAGCCCCTCCTCTAACTATGGCTACACCTTC,CASSPSSNYGYTF,TRBJ1-2,TRBV9,many,-
TGTGCTAGTGGTTGGGCCAGGGAAGGAGCTTTCTTT,CASGWAREGAFF,TRBJ1-1,TRBV12-5,few,-